This TCR beta chain stems from a study of glioma-infiltrating T cells. Findings and limits, study-wide: Gliomas, especially low-grade, showed above-expected tissue-blood divergence; non-neoplastic patients showed below. Tissue and blood shared very few CDR3 sequences.

This clonotype came up many times. Its antigen is unidentified. Germline V CDR1 and CDR2: DFQATT, SNEGSKA (reference sequence). The CDR3 covers 13 residues. Trimming left V 3 bases short and J 4 bases short, with 10 bases between. Using RNA template, CDR3s of TCR alpha and beta were amplified with iRepertoire arm-PCR. For one-step reverse transcription and amplification, roughly 95-450 ng of tissue mRNA or PBMC total RNA was used. TCRdb independently ran MiXCR on the multiplex PCR reads; one entry per CDR3 protein. The sample lists about 130,000 distinct CDR3 sequences; under 25% were seen once. The specimen sequenced was glioma tissue, nonneoplastic brain tissue, or PBMCs (not recorded which). V gene TRBV20-1 combines with J gene TRBJ1-3, with no clear D. This TCR derives from a human donor with low-grade glioma or glioblastoma, undergoing nonglioma brain surgery, or in good health (not recorded which). CDR3 region: CSASAGSGNTIYF. CDR3 sequence (DNA): TGCAGTGCTAGCGCGGGATCCGGAAACACCATATATTTT.